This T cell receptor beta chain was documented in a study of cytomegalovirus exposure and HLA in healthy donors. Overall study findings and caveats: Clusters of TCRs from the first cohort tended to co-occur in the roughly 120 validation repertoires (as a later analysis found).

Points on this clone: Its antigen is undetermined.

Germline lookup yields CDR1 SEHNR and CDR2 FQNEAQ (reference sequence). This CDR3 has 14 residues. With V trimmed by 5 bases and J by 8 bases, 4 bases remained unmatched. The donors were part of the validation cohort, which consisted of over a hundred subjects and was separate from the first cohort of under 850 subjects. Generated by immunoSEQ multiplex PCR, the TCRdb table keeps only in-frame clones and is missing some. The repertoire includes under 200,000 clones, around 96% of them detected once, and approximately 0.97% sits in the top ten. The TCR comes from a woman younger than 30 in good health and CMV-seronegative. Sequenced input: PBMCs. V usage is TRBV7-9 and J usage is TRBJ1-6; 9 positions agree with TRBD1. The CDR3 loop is CASSGRTGDSPLHF. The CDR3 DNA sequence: TGTGCCAGCAGCGGCAGGACAGGGGATTCACCCCTCCACTTT.